This entry lists 8 T cell receptor beta chains sequenced from one sample in a study of T cell repertoires in ileal Crohn's disease. Time point here: proximal margin of the surgical specimen (macroscopically non-inflamed). The method was immunoSEQ multiplex PCR; TCRdb's version includes in-frame clones alone and lacks a portion of them. The table has 400 to 650 clones, approximately 89% seen once. What was sequenced was ileal tissue. Receptors originate from an adult with Crohn's disease.

In DNA form, the CDR3 reads TGTGCCAGCAGCCAGGGAAACTCTGGGGCCAACGTCCTGACTTTC. Translated, it gives CASSQGNSGANVLTF. The rearrangement uses TRBV5-8 and TRBJ2-6, with a tentative D call TRBD1 (5 bases). The V end lost 4 bases, the J end lost 0 bases, and 8 bases lay between the germline ends. The CDR3 runs to 15 residues. Germline assignment: CDR1 SGHTS and CDR2 YDEGEE.

V and J are TRBV6-6 and TRBJ2-7, with D perhaps TRBD2 (5 bases). The CDR3 runs to 13 residues. The V end was cut by 5 bases, the J end by 3 bases, with 11 bases between. Germline V CDR1 and CDR2: MNHNY, SVGAGI (reference sequence). The CDR3, as DNA: TGTGCCAGCAGTCTAGGAGGAGGCTACGAGCAGTACTTC. It codes for CASSLGGGYEQYF.

The chain links TRBV28 to TRBJ2-2, with D perhaps given as TRBD1 or TRBD2 (5 bases each). Germline V CDR1 and CDR2: MDHEN, SYDVKM. The V end lost 3 bases, the J end lost 7 bases, and 12 bases lay between the germline ends. The CDR3 is made up of 14 amino acids. CDR3 nucleotides: TGTGCCAGCAGTTTCACGGGGCTGGGCGGGGAGCTGTTTTTT. Residues: CASSFTGLGGELFF.

This sequence joins TRBV2 and TRBJ2-3; TRBD1 is a possible D gene (6 bases). The CDR3 sequence is 13 residues long. Trimming cost V 7 bases and J 2 bases, with 10 bases left between them. Germline V CDR1 and CDR2: SNHLY, FYNNEI. CDR3 nucleotides: TGTGCCAGCAATACAGGGACCACAGATACGCAGTATTTT. Translation: CASNTGTTDTQYF.

This chain links TRBV11-3 with TRBJ2-7; the D is unclear. Germline-derived CDR1 and CDR2 are SGHNT and YENEEA. The CDR3 is made up of 13 amino acids. With 1 base removed from V and 6 bases from J, the gap between germline ends came to 10 bases. The CDR3 reads CASSLVIISEQYF. CDR3 DNA sequence: TGTGCCAGCAGCTTAGTAATCATTAGCGAGCAGTACTTC.

V is TRBV7-2 and J is TRBJ2-5; TRBD1 is a possible D gene (6 bases). Trimming shortened V by 9 bases and J by 1 base, and 6 bases separated the two germline ends. The CDR3 is 11 amino acids. Germline CDR1 reads SGHTA; CDR2 reads FQGNSA. The CDR3 loop is CARDSQETQYF. The CDR3 DNA follows: TGTGCCAGGGACAGCCAAGAGACCCAGTACTTC.

In this sample, this clone turned up once. The genes are TRBV5-1 and TRBJ2-2; 10 positions match TRBD1. CDR1 is SGHRS, CDR2 YFSETQ, per germline. V gave up 4 bases and J gave up 5 bases; unmatched junction bases: 5. This CDR3 is built from 15 residues. The DNA of the CDR3 is TGCGCCAGCAGCACGACAGGGGGCGGAACCGGGGAGCTGTTTTTT. It is translated as CASSTTGGGTGELFF.

V usage is TRBV6-1 and J usage is TRBJ2-2, with no clear D. This CDR3 is built from 13 residues. Trimming took off 7 bases at V and 6 bases at J, with 12 bases between the two ends. Looked up from germline, CDR1 is MNHNS and CDR2 is SASEGT. This CDR3 reads CASTLRSAGELFF. DNA of the CDR3: TGTGCCAGCACCTTGAGGTCCGCCGGGGAGCTGTTTTTT.